A single sample gave rise to the 10 T cell receptor beta chains below, sequenced in a study of cytomegalovirus exposure and HLA in healthy donors. Amplification used 60 Vbeta primers and 13 Jbeta primers. Some clones are missing from TCRdb's copy, which holds only in-frame ones; the method was immunoSEQ multiplex PCR. The table records under 200,000 clones, roughly 80% of them present only once. Sequences were obtained from PBMCs. Source of these receptors: a woman younger than 45 in good health and CMV-seropositive.

This clone was found a few times. The rearrangement joins TRBV6-6 to TRBJ1-1; TRBD1 matches 7 bases. CDR1 MNHNY and CDR2 SVGAGI come from the germline V gene (reference sequence). After removal of 2 bases from V and 4 bases from J, the junction contained 7 bases not matched to a gene. The CDR3 covers 15 residues. The CDR3 DNA is TGTGCCAGCAGTTACGGAACAGGGGAAGTCACTGAAGCTTTCTTT. Translated, it gives CASSYGTGEVTEAFF.

The DNA for the CDR3 is TGTGCCAGCAGCGCCGGACAGGGGCGGACCTATGGCTACACCTTC. This codes for CASSAGQGRTYGYTF. V is TRBV9 and J is TRBJ1-2; 9 bases match TRBD1. Losses at the gene ends were 3 bases for V and 4 bases for J; bases not matched to a gene: 7. The CDR3 length is 15 residues. From germline, CDR1 is SGDLS and CDR2 YYNGEE.

The CDR3 protein is CASSLWDSDHEQFF. CDR3 sequence (DNA): TGTGCCAGCAGCTTGTGGGACTCCGACCATGAGCAGTTCTTC. The rearrangement joins TRBV11-2 to TRBJ2-1, with a tentative D call TRBD2 (6 bases). The CDR3 totals 14 residues. Germline V CDR1 and CDR2: SGHAT, FQNNGV. V was clipped by 3 bases and J by 8 bases, with 14 bases between them.

This clone was seen just once. The CDR3 DNA follows: TGTGCCAGCGGCCAAAGCCCCGGGGGGGTAATCGAGACCCAGTACTTC. Protein sequence: CASGQSPGGVIETQYF. The genes are TRBV6-6 and TRBJ2-5, with 8 bases identical to TRBD2. Germline values: CDR1 MNHNY, CDR2 SVGAGI (reference sequence). The ends lost 8 bases at V and 5 bases at J; junction bases unmatched: 16. This CDR3 has 16 residues.

V and J are TRBV6-1 and TRBJ1-1; D remains ambiguous. Deletions cut 2 bases from V and 0 bases from J, with 16 bases between. This CDR3 contains 17 residues. Looked up from germline, CDR1 is MNHNS and CDR2 is SASEGT. The CDR3 sequence: CASSEPIAMRLNTEAFF. DNA for the CDR3: TGTGCCAGCAGTGAACCCATAGCGATGAGACTGAACACTGAAGCTTTCTTT.

The rearrangement joins TRBV4-3 to TRBJ1-1, with TRBD1 as a possible D gene (5 bases). V was pared by 0 bases and J by 6 bases, with 20 bases between. This CDR3 has 17 residues. CDR1 and CDR2 (germline): LGHNA, YSLEER. The CDR3 is CASSQDSLNQGYPEAFF. Written as DNA, the CDR3 is TGCGCCAGCAGCCAAGATTCACTAAACCAGGGATACCCTGAAGCTTTCTTT.

The chain uses TRBV11-2 and TRBJ2-5; D is undetermined. CDR1 SGHAT and CDR2 FQNNGV come from the germline V gene. Trimming removed 0 bases from V and 5 bases from J, with 4 bases in between. This CDR3 has 12 residues. The CDR3: CASSLDRETQYF. The CDR3 DNA sequence: TGTGCCAGCAGCTTAGACCGGGAGACCCAGTACTTC.

The chain uses TRBV29-1 and TRBJ1-2, with TRBD1 as a possible D gene (6 bases). CDR1 is SQVTM and CDR2 is ANQGSEA in the germline V gene. This CDR3 is built from 14 residues. Trimming removed 3 bases from V and 6 bases from J, with 17 bases in between. CDR3 DNA: TGCAGCGTTGACTCCGGACAGCCCGAGGATGGCTACACCTTC. This translates into CSVDSGQPEDGYTF.

This clone was detected only a few times. Other DNA sequences in this sample translate to the same CDR3. The genes are TRBV9 and TRBJ2-1; the D is unclear. The CDR3 extends over 14 amino acids. Looked up from germline, CDR1 is SGDLS and CDR2 is YYNGEE. The V end lost 2 bases, the J end lost 5 bases, and 11 bases lay between the germline ends. For the CDR3, the DNA is TGTGCCAGCAGCGTTGGAACTACCAACAATGAGCAGTTCTTC. Its protein is CASSVGTTNNEQFF.

The sample holds a few counts of this clone. The chain combines TRBV6-5 with TRBJ2-2, with 7 bases fitting TRBD2. The CDR3 contains 16 residues. Germline V gives CDR1 MNHEY, CDR2 SVGAGI. V gave up 4 bases and J gave up 3 bases; unmatched junction bases: 8. CDR3 nucleotides: TGTGCCAGCAGTTTACAGCGGGGAGATTACACCGGGGAGCTGTTTTTT. This codes for CASSLQRGDYTGELFF.